Below are 20 T cell receptor beta chains sequenced from a single sample in a study of blood T cell repertoires in COVID-19. The data were produced by immunoSEQ multiplex PCR, yet TCRdb's version contains in-frame clones alone and is incomplete. This sample has some 370,000 clones, with roughly four fifths found just once. The sample taken for sequencing was PBMCs or T cells enriched from blood (not recorded which). These TCRs come from a woman between 45 and 60 years old who had recovered from COVID-19.

This sequence joins TRBV7-2 and TRBJ2-3, with TRBD2 matching 10 bases. Germline V gene data show CDR1 as SGHTA and CDR2 as FQGNSA. There are 15 residues in the CDR3. V lost 1 base to trimming and J lost 5 bases; unmatched junction nucleotides: 3. CDR3 residues: CASSLERGGRDTQYF. The DNA for the CDR3 is TGTGCCAGCAGCTTAGAGCGGGGGGGTCGAGATACGCAGTATTTT.

This clone was counted only a few times. The V call is TRBV4-3, the J call TRBJ2-1; possible D gene TRBD2, 6 bases. V was trimmed by 4 bases and J by 0 bases, leaving 13 bases between them. This CDR3 has 16 amino acids. Germline V gene sequence: CDR1 LGHNA, CDR2 YSLEER. This CDR3 reads CASSPRVGGSYNEQFF. In nucleotides, the CDR3 is TGCGCCAGCAGCCCACGTGTGGGAGGCTCCTACAATGAGCAGTTCTTC.

The chain employs TRBV2 and TRBJ2-7, with D perhaps TRBD1 (6 bases). With 6 bases removed from V and 7 bases from J, the gap between germline ends came to 16 bases. This CDR3 region has 13 residues. Per the germline V gene, CDR1 is SNHLY and CDR2 is FYNNEI. CDR3 amino acids: CASSLQGPGEQYF. CDR3 coding DNA: TGTGCCAGCAGCCTACAGGGACCAGGGGAGCAGTACTTC.

The chain combines TRBV6-2 or TRBV6-3 with TRBJ1-5, with 8 positions matching TRBD1. Germline V gene data show CDR1 as MNHEY and CDR2 as SVGEGT. The CDR3 has 15 residues. V was pared by 6 bases and J by 0 bases, with 4 bases of the junction left unmatched. CDR3 sequence: CASSPGQVSNQPQHF. The CDR3 DNA is TGTGCCAGCAGCCCGGGACAGGTTAGCAATCAGCCCCAGCATTTT.

The chain links TRBV29-1 to TRBJ2-1; D gene ambiguous. The CDR3 spans 15 residues. CDR1 SQVTM and CDR2 ANQGSEA come from the germline V gene. V shed 4 bases and J shed 5 bases, with 18 bases lying between them. CDR3 coding DNA: TGCAGCGTTGGCGGCGCGCTACTGAGAGACAATGAGCAGTTCTTC. Its protein is CSVGGALLRDNEQFF.

This clone was found a few times. The chain employs TRBV3-1 (or the pseudogene TRBV3-2) and TRBJ1-3; D call uncertain. CDR1 and CDR2 from the germline V gene are LGHDT and YNNKEL (reference sequence). There are 14 residues in the CDR3. V was shortened by 5 bases and J by 8 bases, with 16 bases between the two germline ends. The CDR3: CASSETWAGDTIYF. The CDR3 region has the DNA TGTGCCAGCAGCGAAACATGGGCGGGCGACACCATATATTTT.

This chain connects TRBV27 to TRBJ2-3, with a weak D call TRBD1 (5 bases). The V gene lost 4 bases and the J gene lost 6 bases, with 14 bases spanning the gap. The length of the CDR3 is 14 residues. The germline V gene has CDR1 MNHEY and CDR2 SMNVEV (reference sequence). CDR3 protein: CASSSAGLRDTQYF. CDR3 bases: TGTGCCAGCAGTTCCGCAGGGTTAAGGGATACGCAGTATTTT.

This clone came up a few times. Written as DNA, the CDR3 is TGTGCCAGCGGATTGGGGACAACAACTAATGAAAAACTGTTTTTT. Residues: CASGLGTTTNEKLFF. This chain connects TRBV6-5 to TRBJ1-4; D is possibly TRBD1 (6 bases). The V gene's germline CDR1 is MNHEY and CDR2 SVGAGI. The length of the CDR3 is 15 residues. The V end was cut by 8 bases, the J end by 0 bases, with 13 bases between.

The chain has TRBV25-1 and TRBJ2-2, with a weak D call TRBD1 (5 bases). Germline CDR1 MGHDK, CDR2 SYGVNS. CDR3 length: 13 amino acids. V shed 4 bases and J shed 6 bases, with 9 bases lying between them. The CDR3: CASSVQGAGELFF. DNA for the CDR3: TGTGCCAGCAGTGTGCAGGGCGCCGGGGAGCTGTTTTTT.

This chain uses TRBV19 with TRBJ2-5, with 9 positions matching TRBD2. Germline lookup yields CDR1 LNHDA and CDR2 SQIVND (reference sequence). This CDR3 region has 18 residues. Trimming removed 3 bases from V and 0 bases from J; junction bases left unmatched: 11. The CDR3 is CASSISKASGTYQETQYF. CDR3 DNA sequence: TGTGCCAGTAGTATCAGCAAGGCTAGCGGGACGTACCAAGAGACCCAGTACTTC.

V usage is TRBV6-5 and J usage is TRBJ2-1; TRBD2 matches at 8 bases. The CDR3 loop spans 14 amino acids. CDR1 is MNHEY and CDR2 is SVGAGI in the germline V gene. V trimming: 9 bases; J trimming: 14 bases; junction bases outside the gene matches: 18. Here the CDR3 DNA reads TGTGCCAGTAGGGGCGGGGGGCGTTTTTTTGTAGAGTTCTTC. Translated: CASRGGGRFFVEFF.

This chain connects TRBV4-3 to TRBJ1-1; the D gene is possibly TRBD1 (5 bases). CDR1 LGHNA and CDR2 YSLEER come from the germline V gene. V lost 0 bases to trimming and J lost 4 bases, with 12 bases between them. The CDR3 runs 15 residues. The CDR3 loop is CASSQDVGEGTEAFF. The CDR3 DNA reads as TGCGCCAGCAGCCAAGACGTAGGGGAAGGCACTGAAGCTTTCTTT.

This chain links TRBV7-9 with TRBJ1-1; perhaps TRBD1 as D (6 bases). The CDR3 extends over 12 amino acids. V gave up 10 bases and J gave up 4 bases, with 13 bases separating them. Germline V gives CDR1 SEHNR, CDR2 FQNEAQ (reference sequence). CDR3 DNA sequence: TGTGCCACCCACAGGGATATCACTGAAGCTTTCTTT. Protein product: CATHRDITEAFF.

This clone occurred a few times. The rearrangement links TRBV29-1 to TRBJ2-3; tentative D call: TRBD2 (7 bases). Trimming cost V 4 bases and J 5 bases, with 13 bases left between them. CDR1 and CDR2 from the germline V gene are SQVTM and ANQGSEA. This CDR3 is built from 13 residues. CDR3 protein: CSVGAGAGDTQYF. The CDR3 nucleotides read TGCAGCGTTGGCGCGGGGGCCGGAGATACGCAGTATTTT.

The gene calls are TRBV21-1 and TRBJ2-7; TRBD2, the table's D call, was not compared with the DNA. TRBV21-1 is classified as a pseudogene. The CDR3 has 18 amino acids. The DNA for the CDR3 is TGTGCCAGCAGCAAAGGATATTGTCCGGGGGACTCATCCTACGAGCAGTACTTC. It codes for CASSKGYCPGDSSYEQYF.

The rearrangement links TRBV11-2 to TRBJ1-5; D not certain. Trimming pared 4 bases from V and 5 bases from J, leaving 12 bases between. The CDR3 sequence is 14 residues long. The germline V gene encodes CDR1 SGHAT and CDR2 FQNNGV. CDR3 nucleotides: TGTGCCAGCAGCTCGGGAGGTCTTGATCAGCCCCAGCATTTT. Translating gives CASSSGGLDQPQHF.

The chain employs TRBV11-1 and TRBJ2-1, with 12 bases aligning to TRBD2. With V trimmed by 4 bases and J by 10 bases, 8 bases remained unmatched. Looked up from germline, CDR1 is SGHAT and CDR2 is FQDESV (reference sequence). The CDR3 loop spans 15 amino acids. The CDR3 protein is CASSSGATSGSEQFF. The CDR3 DNA sequence: TGTGCCAGCAGCTCTGGGGCGACTAGCGGGAGCGAGCAGTTCTTC.

The rearrangement joins TRBV19 to TRBJ1-1, with unresolved D. Germline CDR1 reads LNHDA; CDR2 reads SQIVND (reference sequence). CDR3 length: 13 residues. Trimming took off 4 bases at V and 4 bases at J, with 10 bases between the two ends. In DNA, the CDR3 is TGTGCCAGTAGTACCCAGGCCCTCACTGAAGCTTTCTTT. Protein: CASSTQALTEAFF.

The chain links TRBV11-2 to TRBJ2-1; perhaps TRBD1 as D (7 bases). V gave up 3 bases and J gave up 8 bases, with 20 bases separating them. CDR3 size: 16 residues. Looked up from germline, CDR1 is SGHAT and CDR2 is FQNNGV. DNA for the CDR3: TGTGCCAGCAGCTTGTTCATCGGTCAGGGGGAGGATGAGCAGTTCTTC. Its translation is CASSLFIGQGEDEQFF.

V and J are TRBV9 and TRBJ2-5, with 11 bases that match TRBD2. The CDR3 is 16 amino acids. J gave up 2 bases and V 4 bases, and 7 bases lay outside the gene matches. The germline V gene has CDR1 SGDLS and CDR2 YYNGEE. The CDR3 DNA is TGTGCCAGCAGCCCTCGGACTAGCGGGCATCAAGAGACCCAGTACTTC. This gives the protein CASSPRTSGHQETQYF. The complete variable domain, with remaining parts taken from reference TRBV9 and TRBJ2-5, reads DSGVTQTPKHLITATGQRVTLRCSPRSGDLSVYWYQQSLDQGLQFLIQYYNGEERAKGNILERFSAQQFPDLHSELNLSSLELGDSALYFCASSPRTSGHQETQYFGPGTRLLVL.